The rows below give T cell receptor beta chains drawn from one sample of a study of hypomethylating agent response in myelodysplastic syndrome. The assay was immunoSEQ multiplex PCR, and TCRdb's table has in-frame clones only and misses some. Of 1,500 to 2,000 clones listed, 86% were seen once; the top ten hold 3.5%. Sample: bone marrow, taken before or after starting hypomethylating agent treatment for myelodysplastic syndrome (not recorded which). The receptors here all came from a human donor with myelodysplastic syndrome. Each CDR3 is given without its conserved first and last residue.

V gene,CDR3 protein
TRBV19,ASSISMGLPVSYNEQF
TRBV7-8,ASTGGGWDYEQY
TRBV2,ASKIGRNNQPQH
TRBV2,ASSDGNWQHGYT
TRBV15,ATSRDRGLYEQY
TRBV10-3,AISELKNEQF
TRBV4-1,ASSQAGTVPYEQY
TRBV9,ASSVDPRSLDRSTDTQY
TRBV5-4,ASSLVGEVGGELF
TRBV5-4,ASSKSSSGSYEQY
TRBV19,ASSRGSAGQF
TRBV5-4,ASSAKGQEKY
TRBV5-5,ASSLQGDTEAF